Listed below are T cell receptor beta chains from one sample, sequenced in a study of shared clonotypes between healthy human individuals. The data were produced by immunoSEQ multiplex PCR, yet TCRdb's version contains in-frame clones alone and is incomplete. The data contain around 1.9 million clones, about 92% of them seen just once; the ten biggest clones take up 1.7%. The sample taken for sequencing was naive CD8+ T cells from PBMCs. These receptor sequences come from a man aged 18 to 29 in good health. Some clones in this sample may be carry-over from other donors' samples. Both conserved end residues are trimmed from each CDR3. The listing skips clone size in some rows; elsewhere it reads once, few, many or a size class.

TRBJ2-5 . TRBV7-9 ASRAGLVSRYQETQY
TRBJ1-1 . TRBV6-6 ASRLTSLLGTEAF
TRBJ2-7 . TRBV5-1 ASSPDRDAYEQY
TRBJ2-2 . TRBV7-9 ASRPGLAENTGELF
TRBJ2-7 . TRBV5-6 ASIPPGQGHEQY
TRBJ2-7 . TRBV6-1 ASRPLKPVIDEQY
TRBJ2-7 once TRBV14 ASSHGTGPYEQY
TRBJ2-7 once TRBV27 ASSPTGGMGSYEQY
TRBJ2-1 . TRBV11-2 ASSLGGTNYNEQF
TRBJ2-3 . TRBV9 ASSSTSGGSTDTQY
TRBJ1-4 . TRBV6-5 ASSYRGTSLGEKLF
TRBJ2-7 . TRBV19 ASSGASYEQY
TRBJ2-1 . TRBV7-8 ASSPRASVSSYNEQF
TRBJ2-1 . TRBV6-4 ASSKHTPLTSGKVNEQF
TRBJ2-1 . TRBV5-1 ASSLNPVGGRSGNEQF
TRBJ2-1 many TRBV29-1 SVYTGLSNEQF
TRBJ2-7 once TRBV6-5 ASSYQGASYEQY
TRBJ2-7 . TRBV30 AWSMDRTYEQY
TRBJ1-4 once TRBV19 ASSPRSSIGEKLF
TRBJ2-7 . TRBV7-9 ASSSRDVEQY
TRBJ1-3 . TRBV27 ASSLGRGGHTIY
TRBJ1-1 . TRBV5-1 ASSLATDLNTEAF
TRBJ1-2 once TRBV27 ASSTLDRSYGYT
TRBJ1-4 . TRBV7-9 ASSLRRGGEKLF
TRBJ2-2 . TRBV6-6 ASTDGYRGNTGELF
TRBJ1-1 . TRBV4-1 ASSQLVLGPMNTEAF
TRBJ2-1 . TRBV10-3 AISSGALEQF
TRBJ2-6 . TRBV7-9 ATIVGANVLT
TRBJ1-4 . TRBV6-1 ASRTGTGVSEKLF
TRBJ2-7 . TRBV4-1 ASSQDRYEQY
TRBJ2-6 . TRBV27 ASSLGQGSGANVLT
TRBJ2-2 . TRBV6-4 ASSDGGTGNTGELF
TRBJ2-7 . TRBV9 ASSQGLRTGATYEQY
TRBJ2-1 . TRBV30 AWSVTSGPYNEQF
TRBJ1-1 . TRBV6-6 ASRALGGVNTEAF
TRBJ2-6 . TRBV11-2 ASSPNRDRGRAGANVLT
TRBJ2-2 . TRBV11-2 ASSQSVMNTGELF
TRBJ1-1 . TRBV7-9 ASSTRQGLNTEAF
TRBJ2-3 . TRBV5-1 ASSPTAGPSTDTQY
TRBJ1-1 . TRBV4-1 ASSQEGADVTEAF
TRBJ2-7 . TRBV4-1 ASSQVSTGESEEQY
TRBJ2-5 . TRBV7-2 ASGEYGETQY
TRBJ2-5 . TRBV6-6 ASSYSVASRETQY
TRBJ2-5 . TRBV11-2 ASSFSGNSGETQY
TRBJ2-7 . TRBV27 ASSPMATYEQY
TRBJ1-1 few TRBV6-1 ATYTGASREAF
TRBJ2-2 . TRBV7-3 ASSPNSGRLTGELF
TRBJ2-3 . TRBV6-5 ASSYPGQGVDTQY
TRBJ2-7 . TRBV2 ASSEAGDGKYEQY
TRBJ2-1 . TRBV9 ASSEAPASGRSYNEQF
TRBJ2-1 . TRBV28 ASSLGNNEQF
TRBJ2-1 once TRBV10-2 ASSEGLAGGWEQF
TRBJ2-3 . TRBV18 ASSSGASTDTQY
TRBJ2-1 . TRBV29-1 SVESRASNEQF
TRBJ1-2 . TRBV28 ASSTTRTGTLLGYT
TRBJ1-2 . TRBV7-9 ASSPGNYGYT
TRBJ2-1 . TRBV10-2 ASSWGSGRASYNEQF